The rows below give T cell receptor beta chains drawn from one sample of a study of Ad26.COV2.S vaccination and SARS-CoV-2 variants. Method: immunoSEQ multiplex PCR; TCRdb's copy keeps in-frame clones and lacks some. The sample records fewer than 600,000 clones, about 89% being singletons. The starting material was peripheral blood, obtained in a trial of Ad26.COV2.S vaccine versus placebo. Source of these receptors: a person between 18 and 59 years old who received the Ad26.COV2.S COVID-19 vaccine or a placebo. Both conserved end residues are part of each CDR3. Each record gives: D gene, V gene, J gene, clone size, CDR3 length, CDR3 DNA, CDR3 protein. D genes are given only for firm matches. Only part of the rows carry a size: once, few, many, or a class if the clone is expanded.

D gene: TRBD1
V gene: TRBV12-3/TRBV12-4
J gene: TRBJ2-5
clone size: -
CDR3 length: 13
CDR3 DNA: TGTGCCAGCAGCCGGGACAGGGGGGAAACCCAGTACTTC
CDR3 protein: CASSRDRGETQYF

D gene: -
V gene: TRBV6-5
J gene: TRBJ1-1
clone size: -
CDR3 length: 14
CDR3 DNA: TGTGCCAGCAGTTATGGGGGCATGAACACTGAAGCTTTCTTT
CDR3 protein: CASSYGGMNTEAFF

D gene: TRBD1
V gene: TRBV7-3
J gene: TRBJ1-1
clone size: -
CDR3 length: 16
CDR3 DNA: TGTGCCAGCAGCTTATCGCCAGGGGGGCCGAACACTGAAGCTTTCTTT
CDR3 protein: CASSLSPGGPNTEAFF

D gene: -
V gene: TRBV2
J gene: TRBJ1-2
clone size: -
CDR3 length: 14
CDR3 DNA: TGTGCCAGCAGCAACCGCCCCCACAACTATGGCTACACCTTC
CDR3 protein: CASSNRPHNYGYTF

D gene: TRBD1
V gene: TRBV29-1
J gene: TRBJ1-4
clone size: -
CDR3 length: 14
CDR3 DNA: TGCAGCGTTGGGAACAGGGGGCTCCGTGAAAAACTGTTTTTT
CDR3 protein: CSVGNRGLREKLFF

D gene: -
V gene: TRBV29-1
J gene: TRBJ2-7
clone size: -
CDR3 length: 13
CDR3 DNA: TGCAGCGTTGGCGCCGGGTTCCTCTACGAGCAGTACTTC
CDR3 protein: CSVGAGFLYEQYF

D gene: -
V gene: TRBV14
J gene: TRBJ2-5
clone size: -
CDR3 length: 13
CDR3 DNA: TGTGCCAGCAGCCAAGCCCCCAAAGAGACCCAGTACTTC
CDR3 protein: CASSQAPKETQYF

D gene: -
V gene: TRBV6-1
J gene: TRBJ1-1
clone size: -
CDR3 length: 15
CDR3 DNA: TGTGCCAGCAGTGAAGACGGCTCACCGGGGTCTGAAGCTTTCTTT
CDR3 protein: CASSEDGSPGSEAFF

D gene: -
V gene: TRBV7-8
J gene: TRBJ2-3
clone size: -
CDR3 length: 15
CDR3 DNA: TGTGCCAGCAGCTTGCTAGTTTATGGGACAGATACGCAGTATTTT
CDR3 protein: CASSLLVYGTDTQYF

D gene: -
V gene: TRBV18
J gene: TRBJ2-4
clone size: once
CDR3 length: 15
CDR3 DNA: TGTGCCAGCTCGCCGGGACCCAGCTCCAAAAACATTCAGTACTTC
CDR3 protein: CASSPGPSSKNIQYF

D gene: TRBD2
V gene: TRBV6-5
J gene: TRBJ2-7
clone size: -
CDR3 length: 15
CDR3 DNA: TGTGCCAGCAGGCAACCAGCGGGAGTCTCTGTCGAGCAGTACTTC
CDR3 protein: CASRQPAGVSVEQYF

D gene: TRBD2
V gene: TRBV29-1
J gene: TRBJ2-1
clone size: -
CDR3 length: 16
CDR3 DNA: TGCAGCGTCGAAACGACTAGCGGGAGGGCCACGGATGAGCAGTTCTTC
CDR3 protein: CSVETTSGRATDEQFF

D gene: -
V gene: TRBV7-9
J gene: TRBJ1-4
clone size: few
CDR3 length: 14
CDR3 DNA: TGTGCCAGCAGCTTGAGGCAGGGTGGCGAAAAACTGTTTTTT
CDR3 protein: CASSLRQGGEKLFF

D gene: -
V gene: TRBV27
J gene: TRBJ1-6
clone size: -
CDR3 length: 15
CDR3 DNA: TGTGCCAGCAGTTACCACGGTCGTAGGAATTCACCCCTCCACTTT
CDR3 protein: CASSYHGRRNSPLHF

D gene: -
V gene: TRBV7-8
J gene: TRBJ2-5
clone size: -
CDR3 length: 15
CDR3 DNA: TGTGCCAGCAGACCTAGGGGTCGGGGTCAGGAGACCCAGTACTTC
CDR3 protein: CASRPRGRGQETQYF

D gene: TRBD1
V gene: TRBV19
J gene: TRBJ1-1
clone size: once
CDR3 length: 16
CDR3 DNA: TGTGCCAGTAGTCCACGTCCCGGGACAGGGATGACTGAAGCTTTCTTT
CDR3 protein: CASSPRPGTGMTEAFF

D gene: -
V gene: TRBV5-5
J gene: TRBJ1-4
clone size: -
CDR3 length: 16
CDR3 DNA: TGTGCCAGCAGCTATGGGCTGAGGAGTACTAATGAAAAACTGTTTTTT
CDR3 protein: CASSYGLRSTNEKLFF

D gene: TRBD2
V gene: TRBV10-3
J gene: TRBJ2-7
clone size: -
CDR3 length: 14
CDR3 DNA: TGTGCCACCGGCACTAGCGGGAGTTCCTACGAGCAGTACTTC
CDR3 protein: CATGTSGSSYEQYF

D gene: -
V gene: TRBV6-1
J gene: TRBJ1-5
clone size: -
CDR3 length: 13
CDR3 DNA: TGTGCCAGCAGTGAAGTGTTGGGTCAGCCCCAGCATTTT
CDR3 protein: CASSEVLGQPQHF

D gene: TRBD2
V gene: TRBV27
J gene: TRBJ2-7
clone size: -
CDR3 length: 15
CDR3 DNA: TGTGCCAGCAAACCGGGACTAGATCTCCCCTACGAGCAGTACTTC
CDR3 protein: CASKPGLDLPYEQYF

D gene: -
V gene: TRBV6-5
J gene: TRBJ1-2
clone size: -
CDR3 length: 13
CDR3 DNA: TGTGCCAGCAGCACGTCAGGGGTCTATGGCTACACCTTC
CDR3 protein: CASSTSGVYGYTF

D gene: TRBD1
V gene: TRBV28
J gene: TRBJ1-2
clone size: -
CDR3 length: 14
CDR3 DNA: TGTGCCAGCAGTTTAGGGACAGGGGCTCTCGGCTACACCTTC
CDR3 protein: CASSLGTGALGYTF

D gene: TRBD2
V gene: TRBV7-9
J gene: TRBJ2-3
clone size: -
CDR3 length: 18
CDR3 DNA: TGTGCCAGCAGCCCCGGCGGACTAGCGGGGGCGAGCACAGATACGCAGTATTTT
CDR3 protein: CASSPGGLAGASTDTQYF

D gene: TRBD1
V gene: TRBV7-6
J gene: TRBJ2-7
clone size: -
CDR3 length: 14
CDR3 DNA: TGTGCCAGCAGCACTAGACAGGGGTCCTACGAGCAGTACTTC
CDR3 protein: CASSTRQGSYEQYF

D gene: TRBD1
V gene: TRBV7-9
J gene: TRBJ1-4
clone size: -
CDR3 length: 15
CDR3 DNA: TGTGCCAGCAGCTTAAAGGGGGCCCCTAATGAAAAACTGTTTTTT
CDR3 protein: CASSLKGAPNEKLFF

D gene: -
V gene: TRBV5-4
J gene: TRBJ2-7
clone size: few
CDR3 length: 15
CDR3 DNA: TGTGCCAGCAGCCCCATAGGGGCAGCCGCCCAGGAGCAGTACTTC
CDR3 protein: CASSPIGAAAQEQYF

D gene: TRBD2
V gene: TRBV19
J gene: TRBJ2-7
clone size: once
CDR3 length: 18
CDR3 DNA: TGTGCCAGTAGTATAGACCCCCTCCGTGGGACTAGTCATATCGAGCAGTACTTC
CDR3 protein: CASSIDPLRGTSHIEQYF

D gene: -
V gene: TRBV9
J gene: TRBJ1-6
clone size: -
CDR3 length: 18
CDR3 DNA: TGTGCCAGCAGCGGGTCTGAGACTCCGAGCTCCTATAATTCACCCCTCCACTTT
CDR3 protein: CASSGSETPSSYNSPLHF

D gene: -
V gene: TRBV9
J gene: TRBJ2-7
clone size: -
CDR3 length: 14
CDR3 DNA: TGTGCCAGCAGCGCCCGTCCGGGAAGCCACGAGCAGTACTTC
CDR3 protein: CASSARPGSHEQYF

D gene: -
V gene: TRBV6-5
J gene: TRBJ2-7
clone size: -
CDR3 length: 14
CDR3 DNA: TGTGCCAGCAGTTACGGCGTTCCTACCTACGAGCAGTACTTC
CDR3 protein: CASSYGVPTYEQYF

D gene: -
V gene: TRBV15
J gene: TRBJ1-1
clone size: -
CDR3 length: 13
CDR3 DNA: TGTGCCACCAGCAGAGAGTTGAACACTGAAGCTTTCTTT
CDR3 protein: CATSRELNTEAFF

D gene: -
V gene: TRBV5-1
J gene: TRBJ1-2
clone size: -
CDR3 length: 14
CDR3 DNA: TGCGCCAGCAGCCCGGACATAAATAACTATGGCTACACCTTC
CDR3 protein: CASSPDINNYGYTF

D gene: -
V gene: TRBV20-1
J gene: TRBJ2-2
clone size: -
CDR3 length: 14
CDR3 DNA: TGCAGTGCCAGTCTACTTGGGCGTACCGGGGAGCTGTTTTTT
CDR3 protein: CSASLLGRTGELFF

D gene: -
V gene: TRBV7-3
J gene: TRBJ2-1
clone size: -
CDR3 length: 15
CDR3 DNA: TGTGCCAGCAGCTTAACGCGGGGGCCCTACAATGAGCAGTTCTTC
CDR3 protein: CASSLTRGPYNEQFF

D gene: -
V gene: TRBV6-5
J gene: TRBJ1-6
clone size: -
CDR3 length: 15
CDR3 DNA: TGTGCCAGCAAATCTACAGGGTGGGCCAATTCACCCCTCCACTTT
CDR3 protein: CASKSTGWANSPLHF

D gene: -
V gene: TRBV13
J gene: TRBJ1-1
clone size: -
CDR3 length: 15
CDR3 DNA: TGTGCCACCCAGCGGGGAGGGTCCCCCAACACTGAAGCTTTCTTT
CDR3 protein: CATQRGGSPNTEAFF

D gene: TRBD2
V gene: TRBV5-1
J gene: TRBJ2-3
clone size: -
CDR3 length: 14
CDR3 DNA: TGCGCCAGCAGCTTGACTAGCGGGACTTATACGCAGTATTTT
CDR3 protein: CASSLTSGTYTQYF

D gene: -
V gene: TRBV18
J gene: TRBJ2-2
clone size: -
CDR3 length: 14
CDR3 DNA: TGTGCCAGCTCACCTTCGACGGTCACCGGGGAGCTGTTTTTT
CDR3 protein: CASSPSTVTGELFF

D gene: -
V gene: TRBV6-2/TRBV6-3
J gene: TRBJ1-5
clone size: -
CDR3 length: 16
CDR3 DNA: TGTGCCAGCAGTTACATGATAGGGGAAGGCAATCAGCCCCAGCATTTT
CDR3 protein: CASSYMIGEGNQPQHF

D gene: -
V gene: TRBV29-1
J gene: TRBJ2-1
clone size: -
CDR3 length: 14
CDR3 DNA: TGCAGCGTTGCCGGCGGGTCCTCCTACAATGAGCAGTTCTTC
CDR3 protein: CSVAGGSSYNEQFF

D gene: TRBD1
V gene: TRBV10-2
J gene: TRBJ2-5
clone size: -
CDR3 length: 16
CDR3 DNA: TGCGCCAGCAGTGAGGGGGGACAGATCTTCCAAGAGACCCAGTACTTC
CDR3 protein: CASSEGGQIFQETQYF

D gene: TRBD1
V gene: TRBV5-4
J gene: TRBJ2-5
clone size: -
CDR3 length: 14
CDR3 DNA: TGTGCCAGCAGCTTTCCGGACAGGGCCGAGACCCAGTACTTC
CDR3 protein: CASSFPDRAETQYF

D gene: TRBD2
V gene: TRBV9
J gene: TRBJ2-3
clone size: -
CDR3 length: 16
CDR3 DNA: TGTGCCAGCAGCCCCGGACTAGCTCGTTCCACAGATACGCAGTATTTT
CDR3 protein: CASSPGLARSTDTQYF

D gene: -
V gene: TRBV5-6
J gene: TRBJ2-1
clone size: -
CDR3 length: 13
CDR3 DNA: TGTGCCAGCACCCCGGCAATGGTTAATGAGCAGTTCTTC
CDR3 protein: CASTPAMVNEQFF

D gene: -
V gene: TRBV19
J gene: TRBJ1-5
clone size: once
CDR3 length: 12
CDR3 DNA: TGTGCCAGTAGTATCGGGGACCAGCCCCAGCATTTT
CDR3 protein: CASSIGDQPQHF

D gene: -
V gene: TRBV27
J gene: TRBJ2-5
clone size: -
CDR3 length: 15
CDR3 DNA: TGTGCCAGCAGCCGGGACACCAGGAAGGGGGAGACCCAGTACTTC
CDR3 protein: CASSRDTRKGETQYF

D gene: TRBD1
V gene: TRBV2
J gene: TRBJ2-7
clone size: -
CDR3 length: 16
CDR3 DNA: TGTGCCAGCAGTGAATTACAGGGGATTATCTCCTACGAGCAGTACTTC
CDR3 protein: CASSELQGIISYEQYF

D gene: TRBD1
V gene: TRBV5-1
J gene: TRBJ2-3
clone size: -
CDR3 length: 15
CDR3 DNA: TGCGCCAGCAGCCCGGGACAGGGGACCACAGATACGCAGTATTTT
CDR3 protein: CASSPGQGTTDTQYF